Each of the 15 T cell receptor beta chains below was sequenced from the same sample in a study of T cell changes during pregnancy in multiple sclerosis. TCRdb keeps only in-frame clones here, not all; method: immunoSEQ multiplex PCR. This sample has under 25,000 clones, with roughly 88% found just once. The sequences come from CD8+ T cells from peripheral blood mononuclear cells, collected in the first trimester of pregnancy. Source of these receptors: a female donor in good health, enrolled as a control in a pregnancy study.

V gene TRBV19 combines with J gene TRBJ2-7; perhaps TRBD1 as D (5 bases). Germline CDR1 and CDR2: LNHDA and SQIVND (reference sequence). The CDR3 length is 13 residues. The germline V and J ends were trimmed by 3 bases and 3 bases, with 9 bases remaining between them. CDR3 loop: CASSIRVDYEQYF. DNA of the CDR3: TGTGCCAGTAGTATCAGGGTTGACTACGAGCAGTACTTC.

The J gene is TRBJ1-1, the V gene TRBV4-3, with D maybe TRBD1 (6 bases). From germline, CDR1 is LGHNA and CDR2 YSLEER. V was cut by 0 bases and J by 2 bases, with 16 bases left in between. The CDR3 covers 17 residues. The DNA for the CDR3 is TGCGCCAGCAGCCAAGAGTTGCCTAGGACAGTCAACACTGAAGCTTTCTTT. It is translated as CASSQELPRTVNTEAFF.

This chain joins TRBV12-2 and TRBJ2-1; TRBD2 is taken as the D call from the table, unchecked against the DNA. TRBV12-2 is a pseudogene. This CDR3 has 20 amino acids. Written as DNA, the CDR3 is TGTGCAAGTCGCTTAGCGATTAGGGCAAAGCGGGCCAGCTCCTACAATGAGCAGTTCTTC. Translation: CASRLAIRAKRASSYNEQFF.

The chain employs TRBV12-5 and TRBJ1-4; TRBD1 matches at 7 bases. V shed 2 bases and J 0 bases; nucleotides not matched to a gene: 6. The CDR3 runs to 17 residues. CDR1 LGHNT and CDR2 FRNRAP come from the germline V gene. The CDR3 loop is CASGLTMTGPTNEKLFF. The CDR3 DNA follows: TGTGCTAGTGGTTTGACTATGACAGGGCCAACTAATGAAAAACTGTTTTTT.

CDR3 sequence reads: CASSSFRETEAFF. CDR3 coding DNA: TGTGCCAGCAGCTCCTTCAGGGAAACTGAAGCTTTCTTT. The genes are TRBV7-2 and TRBJ1-1; a weak D match, TRBD1 (5 bases). The germline gives CDR1 SGHTA, CDR2 FQGNSA. Trimming stripped 4 bases from V and 5 bases from J, with 11 bases between. This CDR3 region has 13 residues.

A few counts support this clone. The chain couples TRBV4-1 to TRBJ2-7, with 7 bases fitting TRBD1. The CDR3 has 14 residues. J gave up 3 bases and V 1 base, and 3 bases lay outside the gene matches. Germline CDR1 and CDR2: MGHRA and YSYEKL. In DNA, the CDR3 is TGCGCCAGCAGCCAAGGACAGGGTCTCTACGAGCAGTACTTC. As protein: CASSQGQGLYEQYF.

Here the CDR3 DNA reads TGTGCCACCAGCGACCGGGACAGCCACAATCAGCCCCAGCATTTT. As protein: CATSDRDSHNQPQHF. This chain uses TRBV15 with TRBJ1-5; 7 bases are a match to TRBD1. V lost 5 bases to trimming and J lost 3 bases; unmatched junction nucleotides: 7. CDR3 size: 15 residues. Germline CDR1 reads LNHNV; CDR2 reads YYDKDF (reference sequence).

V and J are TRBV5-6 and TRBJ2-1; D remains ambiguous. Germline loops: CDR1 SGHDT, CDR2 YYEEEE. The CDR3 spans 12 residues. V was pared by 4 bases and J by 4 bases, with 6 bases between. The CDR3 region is CASSASYNEQFF. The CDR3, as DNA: TGTGCCAGCAGCGCGTCGTACAATGAGCAGTTCTTC.

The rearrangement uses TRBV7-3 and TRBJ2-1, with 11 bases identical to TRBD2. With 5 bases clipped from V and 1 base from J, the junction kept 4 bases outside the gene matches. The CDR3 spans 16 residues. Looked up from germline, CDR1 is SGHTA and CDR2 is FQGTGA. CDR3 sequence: CASSGGLAVSYNEQFF. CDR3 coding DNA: TGTGCCAGCAGCGGGGGACTAGCGGTTTCCTACAATGAGCAGTTCTTC.

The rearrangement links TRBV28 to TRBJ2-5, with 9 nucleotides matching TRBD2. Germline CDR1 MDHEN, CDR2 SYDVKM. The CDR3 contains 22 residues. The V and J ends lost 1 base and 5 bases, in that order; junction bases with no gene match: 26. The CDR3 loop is CASSLLTPWVAGETRSVETQYF. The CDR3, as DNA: TGTGCCAGCAGTTTATTAACCCCCTGGGTAGCGGGGGAGACCAGAAGCGTGGAGACCCAGTACTTC.

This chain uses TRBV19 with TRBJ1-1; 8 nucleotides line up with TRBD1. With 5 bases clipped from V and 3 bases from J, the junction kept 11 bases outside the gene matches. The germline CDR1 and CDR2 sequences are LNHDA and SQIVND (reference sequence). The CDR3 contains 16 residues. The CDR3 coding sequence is TGTGCCAGTAGTTGGGTGGTGCAGGGGGCTGACACTGAAGCTTTCTTT. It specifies CASSWVVQGADTEAFF.

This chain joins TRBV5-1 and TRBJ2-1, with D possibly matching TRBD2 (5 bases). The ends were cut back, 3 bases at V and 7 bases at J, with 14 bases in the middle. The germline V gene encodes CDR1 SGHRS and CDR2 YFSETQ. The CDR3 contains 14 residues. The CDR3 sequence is CASSSNAGGNEQFF. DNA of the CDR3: TGCGCCAGCAGCTCCAATGCCGGCGGGAATGAGCAGTTCTTC.

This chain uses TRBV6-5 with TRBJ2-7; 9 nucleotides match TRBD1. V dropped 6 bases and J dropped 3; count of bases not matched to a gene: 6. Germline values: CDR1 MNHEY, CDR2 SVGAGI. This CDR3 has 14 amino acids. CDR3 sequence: CASSLGQGYYEQYF. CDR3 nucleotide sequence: TGTGCCAGCAGCCTTGGACAGGGGTACTACGAGCAGTACTTC.

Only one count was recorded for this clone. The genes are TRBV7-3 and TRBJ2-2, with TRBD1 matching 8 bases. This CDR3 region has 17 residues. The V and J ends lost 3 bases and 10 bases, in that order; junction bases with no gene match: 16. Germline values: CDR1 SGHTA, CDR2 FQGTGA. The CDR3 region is CASSFGRPGQGISELFF. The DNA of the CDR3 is TGTGCCAGCAGCTTCGGTCGCCCCGGACAGGGTATCTCGGAGCTGTTTTTT.

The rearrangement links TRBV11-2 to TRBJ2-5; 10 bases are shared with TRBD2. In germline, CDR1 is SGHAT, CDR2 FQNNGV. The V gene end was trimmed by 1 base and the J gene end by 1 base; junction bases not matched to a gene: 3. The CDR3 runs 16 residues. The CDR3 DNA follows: TGTGCCAGCAGCTTAGGTAGCGGGGGGTCCCAAGAGACCCAGTACTTC. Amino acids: CASSLGSGGSQETQYF.